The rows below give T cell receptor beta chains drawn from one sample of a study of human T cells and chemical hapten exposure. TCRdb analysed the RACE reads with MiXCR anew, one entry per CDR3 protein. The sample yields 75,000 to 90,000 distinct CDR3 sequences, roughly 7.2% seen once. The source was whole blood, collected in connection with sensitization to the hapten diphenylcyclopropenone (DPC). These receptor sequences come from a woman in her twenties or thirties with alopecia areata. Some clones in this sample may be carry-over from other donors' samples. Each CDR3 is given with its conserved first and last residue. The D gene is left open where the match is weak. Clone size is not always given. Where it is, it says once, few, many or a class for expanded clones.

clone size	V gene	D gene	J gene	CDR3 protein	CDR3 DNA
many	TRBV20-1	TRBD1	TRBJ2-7	CSADRGQGPGEQYF	TGCAGTGCAGACCGGGGACAGGGGCCCGGCGAGCAGTACTTC
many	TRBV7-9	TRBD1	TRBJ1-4	CASSLPGGGPLEKLFF	TGTGCCAGCAGCCTCCCAGGGGGCGGTCCGCTTGAAAAACTGTTTTTT
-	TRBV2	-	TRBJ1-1	CASSEEVLNTEAFF	TGTGCCAGCAGTGAAGAGGTTTTGAACACTGAAGCTTTCTTT
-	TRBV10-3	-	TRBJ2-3	CATKARGSSRSTDTQYF	TGTGCCACCAAGGCTCGAGGAAGTTCAAGAAGCACAGATACGCAGTATTTT
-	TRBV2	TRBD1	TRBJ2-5	CAHRGAESETQYF	TGTGCCCACAGGGGCGCGGAATCAGAGACCCAGTACTTC
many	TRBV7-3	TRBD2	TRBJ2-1	CASSKRGGSVEQFF	TGTGCCAGCAGTAAGCGGGGGGGTAGTGTTGAGCAGTTCTTC
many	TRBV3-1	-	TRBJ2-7	CASSQDAGPTYEQYF	TGTGCCAGCAGCCAAGATGCGGGCCCAACCTACGAGCAGTACTTC
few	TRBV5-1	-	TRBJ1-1	CASSLEGRGNTEAFF	TGCGCCAGCAGCTTGGAAGGGCGGGGCAACACTGAAGCTTTCTTT
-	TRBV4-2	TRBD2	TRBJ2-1	CASSQGSERGSLSEQFF	TGTGCCAGCAGCCAAGGGTCGGAGCGGGGGTCCCTATCGGAGCAGTTCTTC
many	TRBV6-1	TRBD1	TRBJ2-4	CASSRDRGGKNIQYF	TGTGCCAGCAGCCGGGACAGGGGTGGGAAAAACATTCAGTACTTC
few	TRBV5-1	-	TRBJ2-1	CASSLAPGRVNEQFF	TGCGCCAGCAGCTTGGCCCCGGGACGAGTCAATGAGCAGTTCTTC
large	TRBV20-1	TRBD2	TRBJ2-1	CSARDFSGGIYNEQFF	TGCAGTGCTAGAGACTTCAGCGGGGGAATATACAATGAGCAGTTCTTC
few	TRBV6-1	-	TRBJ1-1	CASSDRQRDTEAFF	TGTGCCAGCAGTGACAGACAACGGGACACTGAAGCTTTCTTT
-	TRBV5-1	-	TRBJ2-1	CASSCSRDNEQFF	TGCGCCAGCAGCTGTTCCAGGGACAATGAGCAGTTCTTC
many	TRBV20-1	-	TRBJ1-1	CSARTIQGDTEAFF	TGCAGTGCTCGAACCATCCAAGGAGACACTGAAGCTTTCTTT
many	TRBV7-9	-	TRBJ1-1	CASSLVGNTEAFF	TGTGCCAGCAGCTTAGTGGGTAACACTGAAGCTTTCTTT
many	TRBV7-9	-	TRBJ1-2	CASSLFPLTGTPLGYGYTF	TGTGCCAGCAGCTTATTCCCCTTAACAGGGACCCCCCTGGGCTATGGCTACACCTTC
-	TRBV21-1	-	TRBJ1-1	CASRGGQGRKLWNTEAFF	TGTGCCAGCAGAGGGGGACAGGGCCGAAAGTTATGGAACACTGAAGCTTTCTTT
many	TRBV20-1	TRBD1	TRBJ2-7	CSARGGQDYEQYF	TGCAGTGCTAGAGGGGGACAGGACTACGAGCAGTACTTC
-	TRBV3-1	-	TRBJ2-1	CASSQDFGTPSNEQFF	TGTGCCAGCAGCCAAGATTTCGGGACACCAAGTAATGAGCAGTTCTTC
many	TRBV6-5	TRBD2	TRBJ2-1	CASTMGGAWGNEQFF	TGTGCCAGCACCATGGGAGGGGCGTGGGGCAATGAGCAGTTCTTC
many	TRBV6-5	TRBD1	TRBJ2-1	CASSPRMTGSYNEQFF	TGTGCCAGCAGCCCTAGAATGACAGGGTCCTACAATGAGCAGTTCTTC
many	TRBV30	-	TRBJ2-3	CAWNGITDTQYF	TGTGCCTGGAACGGGATTACCGATACGCAGTATTTT
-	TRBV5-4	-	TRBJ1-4	CASSLAYGNVNEKLFF	TGTGCCAGCAGCTTGGCCTACGGAAATGTCAATGAAAAACTGTTTTTT
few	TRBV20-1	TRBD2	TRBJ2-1	CSARASLAGDYGEQFF	TGCAGTGCTAGAGCTTCACTAGCGGGCGACTACGGGGAGCAGTTCTTC
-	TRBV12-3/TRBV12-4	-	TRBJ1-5	CASSGGRYSNQPQHF	TGTGCCAGCAGTGGGGGACGGTATAGCAATCAGCCCCAGCATTTT
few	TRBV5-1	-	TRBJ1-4	CASSLGASGGSNEKLFF	TGCGCCAGCAGCTTGGGGGCTTCGGGGGGCTCTAATGAAAAACTGTTTTTT
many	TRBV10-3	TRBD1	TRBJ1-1	CATAGQGTSLEAFF	TGTGCCACGGCCGGACAGGGAACTTCCCTTGAAGCTTTCTTT
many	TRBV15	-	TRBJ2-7	CATSGRTNYEQYF	TGTGCCACCAGCGGTCGGACAAACTACGAGCAGTACTTC
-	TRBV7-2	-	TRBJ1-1	CASSLYGGTYLGVNTEAFF	TGTGCCAGCAGCTTATATGGGGGCACCTACTTGGGGGTGAACACTGAAGCTTTCTTT
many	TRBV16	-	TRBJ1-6	CASSQSLGFSPLHF	TGTGCCAGCAGCCAATCACTGGGTTTTTCACCCCTCCACTTT
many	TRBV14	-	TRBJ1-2	CASSHAYGPDLNYGYTF	TGTGCCAGCAGCCATGCTTACGGGCCGGATCTTAACTATGGCTACACCTTC
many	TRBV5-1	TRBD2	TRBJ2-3	CASSLAVAGGTDTQYF	TGCGCCAGCAGCTTGGCGGTAGCGGGGGGAACAGATACGCAGTATTTT
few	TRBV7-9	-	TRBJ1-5	CASSLRGGSNQPQHF	TGTGCCAGCAGCTTAAGGGGGGGGAGCAATCAGCCCCAGCATTTT
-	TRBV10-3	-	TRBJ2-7	CAISDPDFKQYF	TGTGCCATCAGTGATCCCGATTTCAAGCAGTACTTC
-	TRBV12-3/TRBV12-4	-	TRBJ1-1	CASSLILGFGTEAFF	TGTGCCAGCAGTTTAATCCTGGGGTTCGGCACTGAAGCTTTCTTT
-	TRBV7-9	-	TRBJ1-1	CANSFSDGNTEAFF	TGTGCCAACAGCTTCTCCGACGGGAACACTGAAGCTTTCTTT
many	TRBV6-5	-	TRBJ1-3	CASRQDWAGNTIYF	TGTGCCAGCAGACAGGATTGGGCTGGAAACACCATATATTTT
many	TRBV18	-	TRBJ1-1	CASSTRNTEAFF	TGTGCCAGCTCAACTAGGAACACTGAAGCTTTCTTT